Listed here are 5 T cell receptor beta chains from one sample, sequenced in a study of blood T cells in healthy people across ages. Through a sample-barcoded 5' primer and a J-beta primer mix, a second PCR was run for roughly 6 to 11 cycles. TCRdb re-derived calls from the 5' RACE reads in MiXCR, one entry per CDR3 protein. Of 1.2 million to 1.5 million distinct CDR3 sequences in the sample, roughly 45% were seen once. Source material: blood. The receptors here all came from a woman between 18 and 29 years old in good health.

V gene TRBV27 combines with J gene TRBJ2-5; D not resolved. Trimming took off 8 bases at V and 2 bases at J, with 12 bases between the two ends. This CDR3 has 13 amino acids. Per germline, CDR1 MNHEY and CDR2 SMNVEV (reference sequence). Written as DNA, the CDR3 is TGTGCCAGCGCTTCACCGAGACAAGAGACCCAGTACTTC. Protein: CASASPRQETQYF.

There are a few counts of this clonotype. This rearrangement joins TRBV20-1 to TRBJ2-1, with TRBD2 as a possible D gene (6 bases). V lost 5 bases and J 5 bases, leaving 16 bases between the germline ends. CDR3 length equals 14 residues. The germline V gene has CDR1 DFQATT and CDR2 SNEGSKA (reference sequence). The DNA of the CDR3 is TGCAGTGCTCAAACTAGCCCAGCAGACAATGAGCAGTTCTTC. Translating it yields CSAQTSPADNEQFF.

This clonotype showed up many times. The gene calls are TRBV25-1 and TRBJ1-5; D is uncertain. This CDR3 has 12 amino acids. Trimming shortened V by 3 bases and J by 2 bases, and 2 bases separated the two germline ends. The germline V gene encodes CDR1 MGHDK and CDR2 SYGVNS. The chain's CDR3 is CASSDGNQPQHF. CDR3 coding DNA: TGTGCCAGCAGTGACGGCAATCAGCCCCAGCATTTT.

The chain employs TRBV27 and TRBJ2-5; 9 bases align to TRBD2. V shed 5 bases and J 11 bases; nucleotides not matched to a gene: 9. The CDR3 consists of 13 residues. Per the germline V gene, CDR1 is MNHEY and CDR2 is SMNVEV (reference sequence). CDR3 amino acids: CASSPSGTMEQYF. CDR3 in DNA: TGTGCCAGCAGTCCTAGCGGGACGATGGAGCAGTACTTC.

This clonotype was picked up a small number of times. The genes are TRBV4-2 and TRBJ2-1, with no clear D. The V end lost 4 bases, the J end lost 0 bases, and 13 bases lay between the germline ends. The CDR3 length is 16 residues. Germline V gene sequence: CDR1 LGHNA, CDR2 YNFKEQ. The CDR3 sequence is CASSPSGRNSYNEQFF. The CDR3 DNA sequence: TGTGCCAGCAGCCCTTCCGGGCGGAACTCCTACAATGAGCAGTTCTTC.